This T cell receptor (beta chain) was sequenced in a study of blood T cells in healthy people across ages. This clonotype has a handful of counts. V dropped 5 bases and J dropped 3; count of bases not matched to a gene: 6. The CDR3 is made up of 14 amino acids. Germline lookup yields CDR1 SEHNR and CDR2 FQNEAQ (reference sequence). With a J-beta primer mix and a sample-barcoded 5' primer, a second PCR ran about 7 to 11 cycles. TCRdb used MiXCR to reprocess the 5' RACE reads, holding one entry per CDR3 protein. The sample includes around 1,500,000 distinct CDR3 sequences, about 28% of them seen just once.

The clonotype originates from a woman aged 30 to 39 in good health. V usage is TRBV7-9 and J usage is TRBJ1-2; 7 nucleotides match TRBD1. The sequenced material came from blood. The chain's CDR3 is CASSGTGVDYGYTF. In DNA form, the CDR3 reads TGTGCCAGCAGCGGAACAGGGGTGGACTATGGCTACACCTTC. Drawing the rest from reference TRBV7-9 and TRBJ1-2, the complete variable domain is DTGVSQNPRHKITKRGQNVTFRCDPISEHNRLYWYRQTLGQGPEFLTYFQNEAQLEKSRLLSDRFSAERPKGSFSTLEIQRTEQGDSAMYLCASSGTGVDYGYTFGSGTRLTVV.